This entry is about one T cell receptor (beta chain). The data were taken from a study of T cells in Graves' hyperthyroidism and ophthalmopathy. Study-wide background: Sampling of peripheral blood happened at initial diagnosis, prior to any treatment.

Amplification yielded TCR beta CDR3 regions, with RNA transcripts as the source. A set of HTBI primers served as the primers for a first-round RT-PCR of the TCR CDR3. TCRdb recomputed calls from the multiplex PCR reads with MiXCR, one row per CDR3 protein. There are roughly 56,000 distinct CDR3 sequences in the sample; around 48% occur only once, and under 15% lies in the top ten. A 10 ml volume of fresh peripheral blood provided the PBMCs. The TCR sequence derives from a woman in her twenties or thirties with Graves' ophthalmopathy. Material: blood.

As DNA, the CDR3 is TGTGCCAGCAGCCCCAGGGGACTAGCGGGAGGGTACGAGCAGTACTTC. Amino acid sequence: CASSPRGLAGGYEQYF. The chain joins TRBV7-3 to TRBJ2-7; TRBD2 matches 16 bases. The trim removed 5 bases at V and 4 bases at J, leaving 5 bases unmatched. The CDR3 spans 16 residues. Germline V gene sequence: CDR1 SGHTA, CDR2 FQGTGA. The full variable domain, its missing parts supplied by reference TRBV7-3 and TRBJ2-7, is GAGVSQTPSNKVTEKGKYVELRCDPISGHTALYWYRQSLGQGPEFLIYFQGTGAADDSGLPNDRFFAVRPEGSVSTLKIQRTERGDSAVYLCASSPRGLAGGYEQYFGPGTRLTVT.